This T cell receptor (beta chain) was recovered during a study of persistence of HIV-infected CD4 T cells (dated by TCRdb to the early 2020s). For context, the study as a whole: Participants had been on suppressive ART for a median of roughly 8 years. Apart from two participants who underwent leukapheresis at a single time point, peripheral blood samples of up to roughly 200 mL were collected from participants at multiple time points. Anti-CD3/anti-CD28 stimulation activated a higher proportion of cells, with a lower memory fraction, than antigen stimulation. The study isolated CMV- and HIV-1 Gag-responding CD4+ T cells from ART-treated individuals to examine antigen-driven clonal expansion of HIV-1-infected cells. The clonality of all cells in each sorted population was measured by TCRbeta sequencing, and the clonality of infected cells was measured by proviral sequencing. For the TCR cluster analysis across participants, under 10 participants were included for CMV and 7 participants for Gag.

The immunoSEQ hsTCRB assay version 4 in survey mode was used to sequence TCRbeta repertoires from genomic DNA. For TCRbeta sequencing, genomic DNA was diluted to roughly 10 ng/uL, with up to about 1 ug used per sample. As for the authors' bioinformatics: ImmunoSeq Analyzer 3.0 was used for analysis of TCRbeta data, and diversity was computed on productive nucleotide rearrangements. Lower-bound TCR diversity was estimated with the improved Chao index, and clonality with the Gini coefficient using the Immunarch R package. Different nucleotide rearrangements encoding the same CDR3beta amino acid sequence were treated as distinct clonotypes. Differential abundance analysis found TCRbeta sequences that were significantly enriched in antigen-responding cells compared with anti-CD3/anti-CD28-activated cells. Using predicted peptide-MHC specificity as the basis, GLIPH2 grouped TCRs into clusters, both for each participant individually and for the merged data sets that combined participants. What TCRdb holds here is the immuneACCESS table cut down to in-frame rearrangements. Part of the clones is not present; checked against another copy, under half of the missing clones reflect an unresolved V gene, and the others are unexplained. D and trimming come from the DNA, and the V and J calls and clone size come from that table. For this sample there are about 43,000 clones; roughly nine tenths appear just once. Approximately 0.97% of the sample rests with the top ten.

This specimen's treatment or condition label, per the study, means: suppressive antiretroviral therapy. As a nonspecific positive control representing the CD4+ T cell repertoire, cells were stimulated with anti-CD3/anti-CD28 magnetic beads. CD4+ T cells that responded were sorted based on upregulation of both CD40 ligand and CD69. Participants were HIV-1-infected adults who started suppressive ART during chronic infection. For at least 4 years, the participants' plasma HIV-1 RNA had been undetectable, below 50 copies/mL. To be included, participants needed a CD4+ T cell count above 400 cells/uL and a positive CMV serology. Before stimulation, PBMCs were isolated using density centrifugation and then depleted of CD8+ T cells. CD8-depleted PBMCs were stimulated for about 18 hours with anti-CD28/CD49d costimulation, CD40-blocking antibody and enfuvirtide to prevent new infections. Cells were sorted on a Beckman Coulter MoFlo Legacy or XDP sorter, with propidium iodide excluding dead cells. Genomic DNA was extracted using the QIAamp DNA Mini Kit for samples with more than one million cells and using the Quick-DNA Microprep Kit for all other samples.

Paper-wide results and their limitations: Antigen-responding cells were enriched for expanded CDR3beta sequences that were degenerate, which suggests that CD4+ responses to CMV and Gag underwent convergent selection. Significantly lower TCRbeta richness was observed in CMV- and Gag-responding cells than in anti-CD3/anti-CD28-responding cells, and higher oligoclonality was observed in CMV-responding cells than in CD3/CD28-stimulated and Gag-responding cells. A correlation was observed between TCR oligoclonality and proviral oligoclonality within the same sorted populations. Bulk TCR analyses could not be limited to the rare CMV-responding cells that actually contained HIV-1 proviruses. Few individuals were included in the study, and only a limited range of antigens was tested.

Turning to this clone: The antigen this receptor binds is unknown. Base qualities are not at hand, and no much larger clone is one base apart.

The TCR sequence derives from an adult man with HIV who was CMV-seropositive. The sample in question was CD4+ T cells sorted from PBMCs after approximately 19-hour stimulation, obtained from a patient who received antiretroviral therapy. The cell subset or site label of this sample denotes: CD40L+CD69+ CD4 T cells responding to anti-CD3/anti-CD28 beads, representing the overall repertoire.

The CDR3 amino acid sequence is: CASSPDRGKFF. The nucleotides read TGCGCCAGCAGCCCGGACAGGGGGAAGTTCTTC. The rearrangement combines TRBV5-1 with TRBJ2-1; TRBD1 matches 10 bases in the middle. There are 11 amino acids in the CDR3, from cysteine to phenylalanine inclusive. Only CDR3 DNA is held: 33 bases, read in frame from base 1. The V end gives up 4 bases and the J end 14 bases, leaving 3 bases in the junction not matched to a gene. The germline V gene provides CDR1 SGHRS and CDR2 YFSETQ.